This T cell receptor (beta chain) came from a study of blood T cell repertoires in COVID-19 (dated by TCRdb to the early 2020s). About the full investigation: The collaborator samples originated in the United States, Italy and Spain and spanned the acute and convalescent phases of COVID-19. The material from the prospective study consisted of cDNA or gDNA derived from T cells, B-cell-depleted T cells, or PBMCs. Subjects who had been exposed to COVID-19, were actively infected with it, or had recovered from it provided the deeply sampled blood TCRbeta repertoires that made up the dataset. The repertoires were made available in a free public database intended to serve as a resource for research on the immune response to SARS-CoV-2. The samples were drawn from the first 160 participants of the ongoing ImmuneRACE study and from 1,254 subjects provided by 6 global collaborators. Sample metadata almost always included a de-identified subject ID, COVID-19 status, age in years and sex. Where available, HLA class I and class II types were taken from metadata supplied by the sample provider and were not determined by assay-based typing. Summary of the overall study and its limitations: Clinical and demographic metadata were provided uncurated, with the amount varying by source and participant.

TCRbeta CDR3 regions were amplified from genomic DNA using the immunoSEQ Assay, a bias-controlled multiplex PCR. The paper's data handling went like this. Nucleated cell counts per sample were estimated from amplification of reference gene primers within the assay. Sequence reads were collapsed and filtered to measure the absolute abundance of every unique TCRbeta CDR3 rearrangement. Productive Simpson clonality was computed per sample as the square root of Simpson's diversity index over productive rearrangements. TCRdb stores this immuneACCESS table with in-frame sequences only. Part of the clones is absent; in the studies checked, under half of the shortfall reflects unresolved V genes, and no reason is known for the rest. D and trimming were read from the DNA, whereas the V and J calls and clone size are those reported in that table. The table for this sample lists 50,000 to 65,000 clones; 70% to 90% of them were counted only once. The ten largest clones add up to about 3.8% of the sample.

Collaborating institutions collected whole blood in K2EDTA tubes following their own protocols. Collaborator samples were shipped for TCRbeta analysis as frozen whole blood, isolated PBMCs, or DNA extracted from either sample type. As to this clone: The antigen it binds to is not known. No base qualities exist here, and no much larger clone lies one base off it.

This sequence originates from a human donor in a cohort sampled during active COVID-19. What was sequenced was peripheral blood.

The bases are TGTGCCAGCAGCTTAAACCTAGCGGGATCCTACAATGAGCAGTTCTTC. Translated, it reads CASSLNLAGSYNEQFF. Recombination joined TRBV11-2 with TRBJ2-1, with 9 bases matching TRBD2. The germline V gene specifies SGHAT as CDR1 and FQNNGV as CDR2. V lost 2 bases and J lost 1 base, and the count of bases not matched to a germline gene is 3. The CDR3 sequence holds 16 residues, the cysteine and phenylalanine included. Of the read, only the CDR3 DNA is kept; its 48 bases are in frame from base 1.